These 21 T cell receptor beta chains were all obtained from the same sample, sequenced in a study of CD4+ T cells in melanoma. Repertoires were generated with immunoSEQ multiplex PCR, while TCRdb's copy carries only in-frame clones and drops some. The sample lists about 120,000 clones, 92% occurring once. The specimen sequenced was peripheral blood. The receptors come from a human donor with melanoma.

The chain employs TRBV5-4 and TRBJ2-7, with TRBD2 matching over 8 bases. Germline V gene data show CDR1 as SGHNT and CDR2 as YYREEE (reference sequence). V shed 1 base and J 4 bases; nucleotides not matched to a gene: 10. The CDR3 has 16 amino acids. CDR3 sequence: CASSLISGGGRYEQYF. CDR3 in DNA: TGTGCCAGCAGCTTGATTAGTGGCGGGGGGAGGTACGAGCAGTACTTC.

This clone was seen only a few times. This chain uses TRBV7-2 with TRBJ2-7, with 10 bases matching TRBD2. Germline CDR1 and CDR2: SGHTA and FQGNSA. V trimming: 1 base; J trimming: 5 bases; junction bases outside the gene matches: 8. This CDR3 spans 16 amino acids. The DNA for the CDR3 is TGTGCCAGCAGCTTAGGGCTAGCGGGAGTCTGGAACGAGCAGTACTTC. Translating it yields CASSLGLAGVWNEQYF.

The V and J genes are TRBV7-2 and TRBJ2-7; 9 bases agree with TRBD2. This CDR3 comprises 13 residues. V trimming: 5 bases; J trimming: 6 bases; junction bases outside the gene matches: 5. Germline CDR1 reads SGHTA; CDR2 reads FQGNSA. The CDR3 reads CASSPGTSSEQYF. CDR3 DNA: TGTGCCAGCAGCCCTGGGACTAGCAGCGAGCAGTACTTC.

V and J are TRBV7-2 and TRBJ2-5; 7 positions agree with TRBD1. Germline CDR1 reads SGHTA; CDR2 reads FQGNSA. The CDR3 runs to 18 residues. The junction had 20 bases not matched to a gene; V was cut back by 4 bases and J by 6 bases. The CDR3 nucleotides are TGTGCCAGCAGCTCCCGAGGGGGCGAGTACCTTTATCAAAAGACCCAGTACTTC. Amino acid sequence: CASSSRGGEYLYQKTQYF.

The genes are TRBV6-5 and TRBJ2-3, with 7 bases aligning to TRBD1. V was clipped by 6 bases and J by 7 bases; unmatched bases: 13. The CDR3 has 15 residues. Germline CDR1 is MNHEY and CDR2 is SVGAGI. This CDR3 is CASRPDRDRSNTQYF. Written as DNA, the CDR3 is TGTGCCAGCAGACCCGACAGGGATCGTTCAAATACGCAGTATTTT.

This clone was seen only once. This chain's CDR3 is CASKRLRDEQYF. The CDR3 nucleotides are TGTGCCAGCAAACGGTTAAGAGACGAGCAGTACTTC. The chain uses TRBV28 and TRBJ2-7; no clear D. Germline V gives CDR1 MDHEN, CDR2 SYDVKM. V gave up 7 bases and J gave up 5 bases, with 12 bases separating them. This CDR3 comprises 12 residues.

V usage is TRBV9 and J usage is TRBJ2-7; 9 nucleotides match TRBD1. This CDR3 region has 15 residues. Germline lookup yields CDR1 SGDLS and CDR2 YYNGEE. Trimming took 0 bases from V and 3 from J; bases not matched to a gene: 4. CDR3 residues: CASSVAGTGYYEQYF. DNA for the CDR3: TGTGCCAGCAGCGTAGCAGGGACAGGGTACTACGAGCAGTACTTC.

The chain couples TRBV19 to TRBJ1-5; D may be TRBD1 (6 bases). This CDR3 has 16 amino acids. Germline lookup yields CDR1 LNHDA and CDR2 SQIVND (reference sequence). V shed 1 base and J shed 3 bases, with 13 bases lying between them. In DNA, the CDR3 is TGTGCCAGTAGTATAGCTGGACAGCGATCCAATCAGCCCCAGCATTTT. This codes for CASSIAGQRSNQPQHF.

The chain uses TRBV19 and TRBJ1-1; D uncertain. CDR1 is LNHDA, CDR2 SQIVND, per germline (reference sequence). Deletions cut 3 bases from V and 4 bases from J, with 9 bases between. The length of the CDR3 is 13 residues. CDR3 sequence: CASSISVSTEAFF. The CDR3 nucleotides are TGTGCCAGTAGTATCAGCGTGAGCACTGAAGCTTTCTTT.

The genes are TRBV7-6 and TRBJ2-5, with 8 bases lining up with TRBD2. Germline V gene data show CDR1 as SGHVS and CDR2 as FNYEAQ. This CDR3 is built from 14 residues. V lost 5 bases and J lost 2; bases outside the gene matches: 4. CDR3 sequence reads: CASSRGRFQETQYF. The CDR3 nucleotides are TGTGCCAGCAGCCGCGGGAGGTTTCAAGAGACCCAGTACTTC.

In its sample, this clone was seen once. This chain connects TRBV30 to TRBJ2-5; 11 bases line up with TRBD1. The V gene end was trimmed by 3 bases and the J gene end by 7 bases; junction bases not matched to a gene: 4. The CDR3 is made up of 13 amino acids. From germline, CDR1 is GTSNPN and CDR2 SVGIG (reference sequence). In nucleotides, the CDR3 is TGTGCCTGGAGCGGGGACAGGGGGATGACCCAGTACTTC. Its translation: CAWSGDRGMTQYF.

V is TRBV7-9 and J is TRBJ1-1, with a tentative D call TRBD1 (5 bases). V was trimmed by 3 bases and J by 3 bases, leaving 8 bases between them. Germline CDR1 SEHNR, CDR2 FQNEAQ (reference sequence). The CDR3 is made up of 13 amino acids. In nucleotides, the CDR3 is TGTGCCAGCAGCTTGGACACCCACACTGAAGCTTTCTTT. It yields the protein CASSLDTHTEAFF. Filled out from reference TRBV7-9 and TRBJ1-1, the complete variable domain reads DTGVSQNPRHKITKRGQNVTFRCDPISEHNRLYWYRQTLGQGPEFLTYFQNEAQLEKSRLLSDRFSAERPKGSFSTLEIQRTEQGDSAMYLCASSLDTHTEAFFGQGTRLTVV.

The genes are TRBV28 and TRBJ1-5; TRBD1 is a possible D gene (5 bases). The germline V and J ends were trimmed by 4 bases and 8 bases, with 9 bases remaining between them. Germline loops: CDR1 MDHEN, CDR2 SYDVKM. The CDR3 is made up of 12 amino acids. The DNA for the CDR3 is TGTGCCAGCAGTTCAGGGTACAAGCCCCAGCATTTT. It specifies CASSSGYKPQHF.

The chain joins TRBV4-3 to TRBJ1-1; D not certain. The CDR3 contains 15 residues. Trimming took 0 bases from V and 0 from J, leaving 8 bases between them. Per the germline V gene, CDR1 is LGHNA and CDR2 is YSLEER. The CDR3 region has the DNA TGCGCCAGCAGCCAAGAAGCAGTCATGAACACTGAAGCTTTCTTT. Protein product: CASSQEAVMNTEAFF.

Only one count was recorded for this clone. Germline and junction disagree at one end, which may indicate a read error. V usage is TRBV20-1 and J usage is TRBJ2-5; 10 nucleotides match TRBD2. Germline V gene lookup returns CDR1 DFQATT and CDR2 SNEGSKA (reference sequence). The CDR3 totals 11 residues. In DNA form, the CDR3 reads TGCAGTGCTAGAGATTTGGGACTAGCGCACTTC. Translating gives CSARDLGLAHF.

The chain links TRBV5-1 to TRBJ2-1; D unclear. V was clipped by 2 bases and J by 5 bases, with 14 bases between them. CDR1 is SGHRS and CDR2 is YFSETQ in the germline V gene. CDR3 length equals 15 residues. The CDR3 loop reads CASSFGRGNDNEQFF. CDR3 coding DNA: TGCGCCAGCAGCTTCGGACGAGGAAACGACAATGAGCAGTTCTTC.

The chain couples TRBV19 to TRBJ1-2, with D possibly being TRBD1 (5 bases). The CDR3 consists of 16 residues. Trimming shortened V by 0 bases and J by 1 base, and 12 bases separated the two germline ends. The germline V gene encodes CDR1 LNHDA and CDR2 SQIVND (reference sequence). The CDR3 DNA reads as TGTGCCAGTAGTATAGAATCGGGGGAAAATAACTATGGCTACACCTTC. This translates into CASSIESGENNYGYTF.

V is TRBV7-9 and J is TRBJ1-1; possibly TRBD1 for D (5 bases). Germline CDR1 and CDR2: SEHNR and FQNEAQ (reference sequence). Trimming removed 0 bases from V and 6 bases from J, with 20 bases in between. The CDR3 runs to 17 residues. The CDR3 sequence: CASSLALLRDGSAEAFF. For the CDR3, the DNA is TGTGCCAGCAGCTTAGCCCTTCTCAGGGACGGTTCTGCTGAAGCTTTCTTT.

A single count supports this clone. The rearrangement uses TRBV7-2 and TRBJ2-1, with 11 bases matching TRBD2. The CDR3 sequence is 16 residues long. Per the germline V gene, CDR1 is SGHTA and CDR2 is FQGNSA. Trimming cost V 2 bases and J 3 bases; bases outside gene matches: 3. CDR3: CASSLRGTSGYNEQFF. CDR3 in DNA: TGTGCCAGCAGCTTAAGGGGGACTAGCGGCTACAATGAGCAGTTCTTC.

CDR3 sequence: CASSAIGEKLFF. The CDR3 DNA sequence: TGTGCCAGCAGCGCCATAGGCGAAAAACTGTTTTTT. The V gene is TRBV9, the J gene TRBJ1-4; D unresolved. V gave up 3 bases and J gave up 8 bases, with 8 bases separating them. Germline V CDR1 and CDR2: SGDLS, YYNGEE. The CDR3 extends over 12 amino acids.

The CDR3 here is CASSLVRDQETQYF. The CDR3 region has the DNA TGTGCCAGCAGCTTAGTAAGGGATCAAGAGACCCAGTACTTC. The V gene is TRBV7-8, the J gene TRBJ2-5, with D uncertain. Germline V gives CDR1 SGHVS, CDR2 FQNEAQ. The CDR3 runs 14 residues. V shed 1 base and J shed 2 bases, with 8 bases lying between them. The variable domain in full, completed from reference TRBV7-8 and TRBJ2-5, reads GAGVSQSPRYKVAKRGQDVALRCDPISGHVSLFWYQQALGQGPEFLTYFQNEAQLDKSGLPSDRFFAERPEGSVSTLKIQRTQQEDSAVYLCASSLVRDQETQYFGPGTRLLVL.